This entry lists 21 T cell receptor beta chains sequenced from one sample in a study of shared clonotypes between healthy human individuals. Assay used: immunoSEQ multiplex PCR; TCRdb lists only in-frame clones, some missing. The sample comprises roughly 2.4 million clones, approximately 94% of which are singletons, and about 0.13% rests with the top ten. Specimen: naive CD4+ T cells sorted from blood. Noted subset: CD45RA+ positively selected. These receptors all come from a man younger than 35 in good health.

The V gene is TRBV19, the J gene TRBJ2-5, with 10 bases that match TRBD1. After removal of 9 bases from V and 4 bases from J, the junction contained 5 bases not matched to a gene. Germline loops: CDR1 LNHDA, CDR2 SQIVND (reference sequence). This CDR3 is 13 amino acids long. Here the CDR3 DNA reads TGTGCCAGCCGCGGGACAGGGGTAGAGACCCAGTACTTC. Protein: CASRGTGVETQYF. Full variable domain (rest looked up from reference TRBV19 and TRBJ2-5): DGGITQSPKYLFRKEGQNVTLSCEQNLNHDAMYWYRQDPGQGLRLIYYSQIVNDFQKGDIAEGYSVSREKKESFPLTVTSAQKNPTAFYLCASRGTGVETQYFGPGTRLLVL.

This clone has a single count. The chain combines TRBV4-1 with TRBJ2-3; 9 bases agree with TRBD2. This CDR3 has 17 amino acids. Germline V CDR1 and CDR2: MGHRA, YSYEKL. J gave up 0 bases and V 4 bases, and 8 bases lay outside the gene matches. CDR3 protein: CASSLSGSASSTDTQYF. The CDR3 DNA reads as TGCGCCAGCAGCCTTAGCGGGAGTGCTTCTAGCACAGATACGCAGTATTTT.

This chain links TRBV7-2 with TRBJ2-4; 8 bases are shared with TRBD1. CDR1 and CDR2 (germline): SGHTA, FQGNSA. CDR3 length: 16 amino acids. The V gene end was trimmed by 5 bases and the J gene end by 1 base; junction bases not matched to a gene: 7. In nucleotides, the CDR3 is TGTGCCAGCAGCAGCAGGGGGCCAATGGCCAAAAACATTCAGTACTTC. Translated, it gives CASSSRGPMAKNIQYF.

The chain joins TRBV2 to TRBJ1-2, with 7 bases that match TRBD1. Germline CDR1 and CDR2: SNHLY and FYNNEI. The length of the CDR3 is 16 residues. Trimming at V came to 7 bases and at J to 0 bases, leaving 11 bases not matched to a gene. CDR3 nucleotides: TGTGCCAGCACCAGAAGGTGGGGACAGCCTAACTATGGCTACACCTTC. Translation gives CASTRRWGQPNYGYTF.

The chain's CDR3 is CAISVETGGYTF. The CDR3 nucleotides read TGTGCCATCAGTGTCGAGACCGGCGGCTACACCTTC. This chain uses TRBV10-3 with TRBJ1-2; D is unclear. CDR1 and CDR2 from the germline V gene are ENHRY and SYGVKD. The V gene lost 4 bases and the J gene lost 8 bases, with 11 bases spanning the gap. CDR3 length equals 12 residues.

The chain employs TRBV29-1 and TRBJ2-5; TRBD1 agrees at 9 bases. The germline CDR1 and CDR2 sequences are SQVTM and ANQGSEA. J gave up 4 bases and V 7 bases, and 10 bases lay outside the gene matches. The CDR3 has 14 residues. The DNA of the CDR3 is TGCAGCGCCCGTGGGGGACAGGGTATAGAGACCCAGTACTTC. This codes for CSARGGQGIETQYF.

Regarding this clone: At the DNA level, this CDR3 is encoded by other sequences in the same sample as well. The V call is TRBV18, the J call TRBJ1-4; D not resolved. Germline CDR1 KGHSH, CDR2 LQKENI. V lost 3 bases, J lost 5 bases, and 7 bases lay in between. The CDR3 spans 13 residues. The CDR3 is CASSPSRNEKLFF. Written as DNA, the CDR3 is TGTGCCAGCTCACCGAGCAGAAATGAAAAACTGTTTTTT.

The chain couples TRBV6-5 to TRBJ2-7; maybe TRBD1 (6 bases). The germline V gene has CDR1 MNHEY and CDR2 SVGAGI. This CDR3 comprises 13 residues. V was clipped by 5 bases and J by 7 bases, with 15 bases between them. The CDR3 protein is CASSAWGPNEQYF. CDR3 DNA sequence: TGTGCCAGCAGTGCCTGGGGGCCTAATGAGCAGTACTTC.

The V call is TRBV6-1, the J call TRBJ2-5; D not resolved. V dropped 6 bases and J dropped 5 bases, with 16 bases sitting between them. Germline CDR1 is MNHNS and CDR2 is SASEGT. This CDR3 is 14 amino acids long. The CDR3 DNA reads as TGTGCCAGCAGGAAATTAGCCACCGGGGAGACCCAGTACTTC. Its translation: CASRKLATGETQYF.

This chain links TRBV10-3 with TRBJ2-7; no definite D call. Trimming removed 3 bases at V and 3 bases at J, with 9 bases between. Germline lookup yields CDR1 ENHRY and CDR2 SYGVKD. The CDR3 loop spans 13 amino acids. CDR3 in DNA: TGTGCCATCAGTGATGTATCGGGCTACGAGCAGTACTTC. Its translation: CAISDVSGYEQYF.

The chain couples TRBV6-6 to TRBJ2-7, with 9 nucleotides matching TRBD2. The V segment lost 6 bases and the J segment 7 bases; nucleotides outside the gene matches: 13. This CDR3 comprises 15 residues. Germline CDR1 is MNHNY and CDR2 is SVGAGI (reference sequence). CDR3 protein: CASRRPGLAGEEQYF. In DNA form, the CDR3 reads TGTGCCAGCAGGAGACCGGGACTAGCCGGGGAGGAGCAGTACTTC.

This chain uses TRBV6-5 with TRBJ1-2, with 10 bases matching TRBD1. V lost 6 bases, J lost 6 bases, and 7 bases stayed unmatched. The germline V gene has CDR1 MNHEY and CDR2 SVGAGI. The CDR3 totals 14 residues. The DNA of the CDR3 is TGTGCCAGCAGCCGCCTCGGGACAGGGGATGGCTACACCTTC. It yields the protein CASSRLGTGDGYTF.

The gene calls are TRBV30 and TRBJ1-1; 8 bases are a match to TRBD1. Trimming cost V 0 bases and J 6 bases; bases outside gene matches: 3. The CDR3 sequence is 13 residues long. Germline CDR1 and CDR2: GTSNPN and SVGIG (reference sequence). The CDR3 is CAWSVQGASEAFF. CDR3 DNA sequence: TGTGCCTGGAGTGTCCAGGGGGCTTCTGAAGCTTTCTTT.

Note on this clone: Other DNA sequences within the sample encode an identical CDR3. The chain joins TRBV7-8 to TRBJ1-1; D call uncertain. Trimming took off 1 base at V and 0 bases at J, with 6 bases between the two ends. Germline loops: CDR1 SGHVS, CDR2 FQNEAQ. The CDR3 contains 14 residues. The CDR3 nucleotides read TGTGCCAGCAGCTTAGACAGAGTGAACACTGAAGCTTTCTTT. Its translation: CASSLDRVNTEAFF.

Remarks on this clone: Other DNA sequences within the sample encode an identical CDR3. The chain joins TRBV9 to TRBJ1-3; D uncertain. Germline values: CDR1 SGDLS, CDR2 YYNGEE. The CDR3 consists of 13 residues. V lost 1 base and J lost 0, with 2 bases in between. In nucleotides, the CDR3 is TGTGCCAGCAGCGTATCCTCTGGAAACACCATATATTTT. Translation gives CASSVSSGNTIYF.

Here the CDR3 DNA reads TGTGCCAGCAGCTTAGTAGCGGATCAGCCCCAGCATTTT. Translated: CASSLVADQPQHF. This chain uses TRBV7-8 with TRBJ1-5; D unresolved. CDR1 and CDR2 (germline): SGHVS, FQNEAQ. The CDR3 loop spans 13 amino acids. Trimming pared 1 base from V and 5 bases from J, leaving 6 bases between. The full variable domain, in which reference TRBV7-8 and TRBJ1-5 provide the parts outside the CDR3, is GAGVSQSPRYKVAKRGQDVALRCDPISGHVSLFWYQQALGQGPEFLTYFQNEAQLDKSGLPSDRFFAERPEGSVSTLKIQRTQQEDSAVYLCASSLVADQPQHFGDGTRLSIL.

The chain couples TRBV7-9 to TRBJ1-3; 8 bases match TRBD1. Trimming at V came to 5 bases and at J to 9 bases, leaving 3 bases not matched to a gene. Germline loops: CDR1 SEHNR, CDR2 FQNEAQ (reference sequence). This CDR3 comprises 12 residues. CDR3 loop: CASSRDRTTIYF. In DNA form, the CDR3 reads TGTGCCAGCAGCCGGGACAGGACCACCATATATTTT.

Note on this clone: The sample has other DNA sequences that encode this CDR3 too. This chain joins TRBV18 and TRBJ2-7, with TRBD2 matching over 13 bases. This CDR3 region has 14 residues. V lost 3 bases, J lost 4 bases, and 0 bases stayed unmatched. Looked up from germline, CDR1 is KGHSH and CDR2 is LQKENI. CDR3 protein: CASSPTSGRYEQYF. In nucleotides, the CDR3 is TGTGCCAGCTCACCGACTAGCGGGAGGTACGAGCAGTACTTC.

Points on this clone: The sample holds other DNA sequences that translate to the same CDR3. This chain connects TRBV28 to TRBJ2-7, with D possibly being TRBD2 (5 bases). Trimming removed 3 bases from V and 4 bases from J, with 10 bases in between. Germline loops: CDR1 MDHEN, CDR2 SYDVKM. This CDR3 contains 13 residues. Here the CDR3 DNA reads TGTGCCAGCAGTTTGCGGGTCCCTTACGAGCAGTACTTC. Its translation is CASSLRVPYEQYF. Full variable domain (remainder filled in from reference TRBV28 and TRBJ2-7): DVKVTQSSRYLVKRTGEKVFLECVQDMDHENMFWYRQDPGLGLRLIYFSYDVKMKEKGDIPEGYSVSREKKERFSLILESASTNQTSMYLCASSLRVPYEQYFGPGTRLTVT.

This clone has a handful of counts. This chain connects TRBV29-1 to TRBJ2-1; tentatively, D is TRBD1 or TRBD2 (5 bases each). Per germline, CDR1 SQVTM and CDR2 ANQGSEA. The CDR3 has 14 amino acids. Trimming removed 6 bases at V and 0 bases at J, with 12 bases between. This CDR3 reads CSVRDGSSYNEQFF. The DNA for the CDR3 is TGCAGCGTGAGGGACGGTAGCTCCTACAATGAGCAGTTCTTC.

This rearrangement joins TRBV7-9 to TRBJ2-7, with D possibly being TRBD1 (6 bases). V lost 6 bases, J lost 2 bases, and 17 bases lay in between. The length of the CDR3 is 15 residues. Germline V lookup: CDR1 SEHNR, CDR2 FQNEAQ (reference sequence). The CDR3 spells CASRSSGTHPYEQYF. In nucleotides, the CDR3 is TGTGCCAGCAGGTCGTCCGGGACACATCCCTACGAGCAGTACTTC.